This T cell receptor beta chain appears in the sequencing data of a study of cytomegalovirus exposure and HLA in healthy donors (dated by TCRdb to about 2017). Background on the whole study: According to an earlier analysis of a few hundred of the donors, some 180 million T cells yielded 90 million to 140 million unique TCR beta sequences and about 300 Gb of sequence data. An early release that covered several hundred HLA-typed donors contained approximately 300 gigabases of sequencing data and some 87 million unique TCR sequences. Of the 398 genotyped donors, about 84% fell in the genetic ancestry cluster associated with self-reported Caucasian donors. The study aimed to test whether cataloging public T cell receptors could reveal signatures of past pathogen exposure. The T cell repertoires of 550 to 850 subjects were profiled by immunosequencing and related to cytomegalovirus serostatus. Besides the first cohort of around 670 subjects, a separate validation cohort made up of roughly 130 different subjects was used. To predict cytomegalovirus infection status, the study combined high-throughput TCR immunosequencing, statistical association of individual TCRs with disease status, and machine learning. In a later analysis, previously published TCR beta repertoires from hundreds of donors were re-analyzed and high-resolution HLA genotyping was added so that TCR occurrence patterns could be studied. The later analysis used no new phenotypic data to find candidate immune exposures, relying instead on TCR beta sequences and their occurrence across donors. To decide whether each TCR beta V gene segment behaved as functional or pseudogenic, an earlier analysis of over 500 of the donors relied on high-throughput TCR beta sequencing. Donor age, sex, ethnicity and CMV serostatus were collected together with the repertoire data. In a later genetic analysis, genome-wide SNP genotypes for 398 of the 666 donors were used, and that subset was treated as a discovery cohort. Every discovery cohort repertoire had been produced on one sequencing platform. Class I and class II HLA loci were covered by the typing at four-digit resolution. Typing coverage differed by locus: A, B, C, DRB1 and DQB1 were typed in roughly 620-630 donors, DQA1 in about 560, DPA1 in some 610, and DPB1 in roughly 450. Roughly 5 DR-DQ haplotypes were handled as single units for association and clustering, since linkage in the cohort was strong. Among roughly 400 genotyped donors of the cohort, an average of roughly 240,000 unique TCR beta nucleotide sequences were sequenced per donor, roughly 18% of them non-productive. The research as a whole found: Broadly in line with IMGT annotations, most TCR beta V segments showed up in productive rearrangements about 87% or about 30% of the time in an earlier analysis of around 600 of the donors. The classifier was reported to diagnose cytomegalovirus status with high specificity and sensitivity in both the original cohort and the validation cohort. In a later analysis, the rate of TCR association differed among HLA loci, with DRB1 alleles having the most associated TCRs and HLA-C alleles having the fewest. Correlated functional status among segregating V segments might reflect linkage disequilibrium, but an unknown experimental factor could not be ruled out. In vitro tests confirmed that three of the cytomegalovirus-associated TCR beta chains recognize cytomegalovirus antigens. Because some donors lacked HLA typing at each locus, the association tests relied only on the typed subset. Compared with the roughly 670-donor mean, donors in an Asian-associated ancestry cluster had fewer N-insertions in productive TCRs, according to a later genetic analysis. While some public TCRs were present in many individuals, most TCR sequences turned up only very rarely across donors. A cluster of highly shared sequence variants was judged likely to be a technical artifact of the sequencing pipeline. In a later analysis, some 18,000 TCR beta sequences were associated with specific HLA alleles at a false discovery rate of 0.05. According to a later analysis, parvovirus B19, influenza, CMV and Epstein-Barr virus appeared linked to several top co-occurrence clusters. When HLA alleles, especially DR and DQ, strongly co-occurred, attributing TCR associations to individual alleles was difficult. A further reported finding was that TCR beta sequences accurately predicted the HLA-A and HLA-B alleles for most subjects in the first cohort. The presence/absence analyses assumed that sequencing depth was roughly uniform across donors, and that assumption may not be true. In a later analysis, HLA-associated TCR beta chains showed more clonal expansion and lower generation probabilities than non-associated chains that were equally common. According to the authors, the approach could potentially be generalized to other disease states and immunological phenotypes. The cohort was sequenced for TCR beta chains only, and without alpha or paired-chain data the features that could be detected were limited. For the cohort, immune exposure information was limited to CMV serostatus. Because counts were too low, 15 to 20 rarely observed V segments, including chromosome 9 orphons, were left out of the earlier analysis of roughly 600 of the donors. A later genetic analysis associated a missense DCLRE1C variant with V-gene and J-gene trimming of TCR beta chains, and an independent cohort replicated the association. In the study, 150 to 200 TCR beta chains were listed as associated with cytomegalovirus. According to a later analysis, most CMV-associated TCR beta chains appeared to be HLA-restricted, and the HLA associations seemed to be driven largely by CMV exposure. Some IMGT-functional V segments, including TRBV6-2 and TRBV6-3, could not be told apart with the 87-base-pair reads, so those segments were excluded.

Worth noting for this clone: What antigen it recognizes has not been identified. The input lacks base qualities; no much larger clone sits a single base away.

As encoded in the germline V gene (reference sequence), CDR1 is SGHKS while CDR2 is YYEKEE. Reading from cysteine to phenylalanine, the CDR3 counts 16 amino acids. Solely the CDR3 DNA is kept, with 48 bases framed from the first base. Germline trimming: 0 bases from V, 7 bases from J; junction bases outside gene matches: 8. Library construction relied on the immunoSEQ multiplex PCR assay. For the multiplex PCR, a mixture combining 60 forward primers for TCR Vbeta segments and 13 reverse primers for TCR Jbeta segments was used. The CDR3 region of rearranged TCR beta genes was amplified from genomic DNA with a multiplex PCR assay. The Illumina HiSeq System was used to sequence the amplified TCR beta libraries as 87-base-pair reads. The authors' pipeline ran thus. In a later analysis, about 80 million unique TCR beta chains were counted across the 500 to 850 repertoires, and about 9.9 million of these chains were shared by at least two donors. Raw reads were error-corrected and collapsed into unique sequences with a nearest-neighbor algorithm that merged closely related sequences to remove PCR and sequencing errors. To assign V, D and J gene segments, CDR3 sequences were aligned to IMGT reference sequences. Each retained sequence needed at least a six-nucleotide match to both a V gene segment and a J gene segment. Rearrangements were called productive when the CDR3 lacked stop codons and stayed in frame with V and J; all others were non-productive. Following IMGT convention, CDR3 was defined as the stretch from the second conserved V-encoded cysteine up to the conserved J-encoded phenylalanine. The earlier analysis of about 560 of the donors excluded any sequence lacking an unambiguous match to a single V gene segment. In an earlier analysis of more than 500 of the donors, a V segment was called functional when productive rearrangements were above 56.7%, and segregating when the standard deviation between donors exceeded 5%. A statistical classification framework was built for diagnosing cytomegalovirus status from the catalog of TCR beta chain sequences. V and J gene assignment, in a later analysis, came from comparing TCR nucleotide sequences with IMGT/GENE-DB human TR gene sequences. The TCRdist pipeline was used in a later analysis to assign CDR3 sequences and most-parsimonious VDJ recombination scenarios. In a later analysis, each TCR beta chain was defined by its CDR3 amino acid sequence together with its V-gene family, and reads lacking a unique V-gene family were excluded. To address suspected cross-contamination and a sequencing artifact, a later analysis removed some 620 highly shared, low-generation-probability nucleotide sequences. In a later analysis, a clonal expansion index was calculated for each public chain from normalized within-repertoire ranks of inferred template counts. In a later analysis, generation probabilities were computed with a VDJ recombination model fitted to out-of-frame rearrangements, and the resulting probabilities were checked against IGoR. In a later analysis, TCR-TCR, TCR-HLA and TCR-CMV co-occurrence was scored with hypergeometric tests, and a repertoire-size bias correction was applied to TCR pairs. A later analysis estimated false discovery rates by permuting HLA or CMV assignments 20 times. In a later analysis, co-occurring TCRs were grouped with DBSCAN, and TCRdist sequence similarity was added when clustering was performed within HLA-allele-positive subsets. For co-occurrence clustering, repertoires with fewer than 30,000 or more than 120,000 public chains were excluded, along with about five repertoires with anomalous nucleotide sharing. TCRdb obtained this table from immuneACCESS and retained in-frame rearrangements with V and J assigned. These tables miss some clones; where compared with another copy, unresolved V genes account for less than half of the shortfall, and the remainder is unexplained. That table supplies the V and J calls and clone size; D and trimming were determined from the DNA. This sample lists about 130,000 clones; roughly 78% were detected once. The leading ten clones occupy roughly a tenth of the sample.

The cohort consisted of hundreds of healthy bone marrow donors. At the time of sampling, all cohort members were nominally healthy, though unrecorded immune exposures were likely present. The donor tested CMV seropositive and was one of the 289 seropositive cohort members. Every donor gave a peripheral blood sample, and the peripheral blood mononuclear cells from that sample were used for TCR beta sequencing. Genomic DNA extraction from the blood cell samples was performed with the Qiagen DNeasy Blood Extraction Kit. This TCR derives from a man younger than 40 in good health and CMV-seropositive. Sequenced material: PBMCs. Recombination connected TRBV5-5 to TRBJ2-1; TRBD2 aligns with 9 central bases. The DNA reads as follows: TGTGCCAGCAGCTTGGCGGTATCCGGACTAGCGAATGAGCAGTTCTTC. Its translation is CASSLAVSGLANEQFF.